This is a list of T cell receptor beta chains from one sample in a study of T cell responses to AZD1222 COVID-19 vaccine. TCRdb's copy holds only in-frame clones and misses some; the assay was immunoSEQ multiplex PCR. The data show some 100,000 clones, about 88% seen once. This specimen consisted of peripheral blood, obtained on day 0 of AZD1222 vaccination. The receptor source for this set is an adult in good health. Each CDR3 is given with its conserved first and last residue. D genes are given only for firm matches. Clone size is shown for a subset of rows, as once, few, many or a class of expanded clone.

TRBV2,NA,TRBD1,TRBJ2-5,CASSRETGEETQYF,TGTGCCAGCAGCCGGGAGACAGGGGAGGAGACCCAGTACTTC
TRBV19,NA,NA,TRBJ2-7,CASSLRDIHFSYEQYF,TGTGCCAGTAGTCTCCGGGACATCCACTTCTCCTACGAGCAGTACTTC
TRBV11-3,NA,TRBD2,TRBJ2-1,CASSLTSGSGEQFF,TGTGCCAGCAGTCTGACTAGCGGGAGCGGTGAGCAGTTCTTC
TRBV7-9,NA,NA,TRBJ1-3,CASSPPGMSGNTIYF,TGTGCCAGCAGCCCGCCAGGGATGTCTGGAAACACCATATATTTT
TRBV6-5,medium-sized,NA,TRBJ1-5,CASKKERGNQPQHF,TGTGCCAGCAAAAAAGAACGAGGCAATCAGCCCCAGCATTTT
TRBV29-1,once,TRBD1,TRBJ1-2,CSAATGGKYGYTF,TGCAGCGCCGCGACAGGGGGTAAATATGGCTACACCTTC
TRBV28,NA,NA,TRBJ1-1,CATKRIRIAFF,TGTGCTACTAAACGCATAAGGATAGCTTTCTTT
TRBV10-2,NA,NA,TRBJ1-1,CASSRENTEAFF,TGCGCCAGCAGTAGGGAGAACACTGAAGCTTTCTTT
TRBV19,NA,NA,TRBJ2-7,CASSTGTSYEQYF,TGTGCCAGTAGTACCGGGACTTCCTACGAGCAGTACTTC
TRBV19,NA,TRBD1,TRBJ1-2,CASISILGQGNYGYTF,TGTGCCAGTATTAGTATATTGGGACAGGGGAACTATGGCTACACCTTC
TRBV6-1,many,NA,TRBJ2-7,CASSDKGPNEQYF,TGTGCCAGCAGTGACAAGGGACCAAACGAGCAGTACTTC
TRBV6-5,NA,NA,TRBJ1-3,CASSYGISGNTIYF,TGTGCCAGCAGTTATGGGATCTCTGGAAACACCATATATTTT
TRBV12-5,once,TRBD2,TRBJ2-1,CASGSSTSGELGYNEQFF,TGTGCTAGTGGCTCGTCGACTAGCGGGGAACTGGGCTACAATGAGCAGTTCTTC
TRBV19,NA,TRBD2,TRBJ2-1,CASSTLRTSGRDEQFF,TGTGCCAGTAGTACCCTCCGGACTAGCGGTAGGGATGAGCAGTTCTTC
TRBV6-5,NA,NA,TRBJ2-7,CAIAITGLGEQYF,TGTGCCATTGCGATTACAGGGTTGGGTGAGCAGTACTTC
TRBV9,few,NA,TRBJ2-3,CASSVVRTDTQYF,TGTGCCAGCAGCGTAGTCCGCACAGATACGCAGTATTTT
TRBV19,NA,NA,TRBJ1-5,CASRKAQGGQPQHF,TGTGCCAGTAGAAAGGCACAGGGTGGTCAGCCCCAGCATTTT
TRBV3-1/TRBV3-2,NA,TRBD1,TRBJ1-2,CASSQEDRAPGYTF,TGTGCCAGCAGCCAAGAGGACAGGGCCCCTGGCTACACCTTC
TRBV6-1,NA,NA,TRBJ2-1,CASSARQATLFNEQFF,TGTGCCAGCAGTGCCCGACAGGCCACTCTATTCAATGAGCAGTTCTTC
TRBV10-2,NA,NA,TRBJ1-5,CASSTDSYSNQPQHF,TGCGCCAGCAGTACTGACAGCTATAGCAATCAGCCCCAGCATTTT
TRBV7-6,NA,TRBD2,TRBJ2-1,CASSPEAGENYNEQFF,TGTGCCAGCAGCCCAGAAGCGGGAGAGAACTACAATGAGCAGTTCTTC
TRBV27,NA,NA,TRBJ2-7,CASKIGHAYTEQYF,TGTGCCAGCAAAATTGGGCATGCCTACACCGAGCAGTACTTC
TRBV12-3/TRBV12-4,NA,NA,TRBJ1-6,CASSWFNNSPLHF,TGTGCCAGCAGCTGGTTCAATAATTCACCCCTCCACTTT
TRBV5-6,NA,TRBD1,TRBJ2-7,CASSSTGAYEQYF,TGTGCCAGCAGCTCAACAGGGGCCTACGAGCAGTACTTC